Shown below are 20 T cell receptor beta chains from a single sample sequenced in a study of metastatic and nonmetastatic thyroid tumors. Prior to thyroid surgery, none of the patients had received any treatment. TCRdb used MiXCR to call clones anew from the PCR reads. The table shows over 25,000 clones, with 7% to 9% occurring only once. Sequencing was carried out using blood. The receptors originated from a female donor with papillary thyroid cancer or a benign thyroid nodule (not recorded which). Some clones in this sample may be carry-over from other donors' samples.

This chain connects TRBV7-2 to TRBJ2-4, with D possibly called TRBD1 or TRBD2 (5 bases each). The CDR3 extends over 16 amino acids. Trimming took 1 base from V and 3 from J, leaving 13 bases between them. Germline lookup yields CDR1 SGHTA and CDR2 FQGNSA. The CDR3 sequence: CASSLGSGAGKNIQYF. The CDR3 DNA is TGTGCCAGCAGCTTAGGTAGTGGGGCGGGCAAAAACATTCAGTACTTC.

Remarks on this clone: The CDR3 does not end in the conserved phenylalanine or tryptophan, so this is likely a read error. The chain is built from TRBV20-1 and TRBJ2-7; TRBD1 matches 7 bases. Germline V CDR1 and CDR2: DFQATT, SNEGSKA (reference sequence). This CDR3 spans 15 amino acids. Trimming cost V 3 bases and J 2 bases; bases outside gene matches: 10. CDR3 protein: CSASHYTTGAYEQYL. The CDR3 region has the DNA TGCAGTGCTAGCCACTACACAACAGGGGCCTACGAGCAGTACCTC.

This clone turned up a few times. The chain uses TRBV14 and TRBJ2-5, with D hard to call. The length of the CDR3 is 16 residues. Trimming pared 4 bases from V and 1 base from J, leaving 16 bases between. Germline values: CDR1 SGHDN, CDR2 FVKESK. The chain's CDR3 is CASSPRQQSLQETQYF. The CDR3 DNA follows: TGTGCCAGCAGCCCCCGCCAACAGAGCCTCCAAGAGACCCAGTACTTC.

This clone was seen repeatedly, ten times or more. The chain recombines TRBV6-2 or TRBV6-3 with TRBJ2-1, with 9 bases lining up with TRBD1. Losses at the gene ends were 7 bases for V and 7 bases for J; bases not matched to a gene: 11. Germline CDR1 reads MNHEY; CDR2 reads SVGEGT. The CDR3 has 15 residues. CDR3 region: CASTHRRDRDNEQFF. The CDR3 bases are TGTGCCAGCACCCATCGCCGGGACAGGGATAATGAGCAGTTCTTC.

The chain has TRBV7-6 and TRBJ2-6; 11 bases line up with TRBD1. Looked up from germline, CDR1 is SGHVS and CDR2 is FNYEAQ. The V gene end was trimmed by 4 bases and the J gene end by 0 bases; junction bases not matched to a gene: 2. The CDR3 extends over 17 amino acids. CDR3 protein: CASSSGTGGSGANVLTF. CDR3 in DNA: TGTGCCAGCAGCTCCGGGACAGGGGGCTCTGGGGCCAACGTCCTGACTTTC.

In this sample, this clone turned up many times. The chain combines TRBV6-4 with TRBJ1-3; the D is unclear. Per the germline V gene, CDR1 is MRHNA and CDR2 is SNTAGT. Trimming took off 0 bases at V and 0 bases at J, with 9 bases between the two ends. CDR3 length: 16 residues. This chain's CDR3 is CASSDSSGYSGNTIYF. CDR3 in DNA: TGTGCCAGCAGTGACTCATCGGGGTACTCTGGAAACACCATATATTTT.

This clone came up many times. This chain uses TRBV20-1 with TRBJ2-1; 13 nucleotides match TRBD2. The J segment lost 7 bases and the V segment lost 6 bases, leaving 6 bases of the junction unmatched. The CDR3 sequence is 14 residues long. The V gene's germline CDR1 is DFQATT and CDR2 SNEGSKA (reference sequence). CDR3 in DNA: TGCAGTGCAAGGACTAGCGGGAGTGCAAATGAGCAGTTCTTC. It translates to CSARTSGSANEQFF.

This clone was picked up many times. The chain carries TRBV20-1 and TRBJ1-4; D may be TRBD1 (5 bases). This CDR3 region has 13 residues. Deletions cut 5 bases from V and 6 bases from J, with 13 bases between. The V gene's germline CDR1 is DFQATT and CDR2 SNEGSKA (reference sequence). The CDR3 loop reads CSAAQGADEKLFF. The CDR3 DNA sequence: TGCAGTGCTGCCCAGGGCGCCGATGAAAAACTGTTTTTT.

This clone was detected many times. The rearrangement links TRBV12-3 or TRBV12-4 to TRBJ1-2; tentative D call: TRBD1 (6 bases). The germline V and J ends were trimmed by 5 bases and 7 bases, with 14 bases remaining between them. The CDR3 runs 13 residues. The CDR3 sequence is CASSHGGGGGYTF. CDR3 DNA sequence: TGTGCCAGCAGTCACGGAGGAGGGGGTGGCTACACCTTC.

This clone was found many times. The J gene is TRBJ1-1, the V gene TRBV7-8; no clear D gene. CDR1 and CDR2 (germline): SGHVS, FQNEAQ. V gave up 1 base and J gave up 6 bases, with 3 bases separating them. CDR3 length: 11 amino acids. The CDR3 sequence is CASSLVAEAFF. For the CDR3, the DNA is TGTGCCAGCAGCTTAGTTGCTGAAGCTTTCTTT.

This clone was picked up a small number of times. This could be a read error, since a much larger clone is one nucleotide away. The chain is built from TRBV7-2 and TRBJ1-1; no clear D gene. The V gene's germline CDR1 is SGHTA and CDR2 FQGNSA. The V end was cut by 2 bases, the J end by 4 bases, with 11 bases between. There are 14 residues in the CDR3. The CDR3 loop is CASSLPGYSTEAFF. The CDR3 region has the DNA TGTGCCAGCAGCTTACCGGGGTACAGCACTGAAGCTTTCTTT.

This clone was observed at least ten times. This chain links TRBV27 with TRBJ2-2; 10 bases map to TRBD2. J gave up 3 bases and V 8 bases, and 3 bases lay outside the gene matches. The CDR3 runs to 14 residues. Germline V lookup: CDR1 MNHEY, CDR2 SMNVEV (reference sequence). The CDR3 nucleotides are TGTGCCAGCCGGACTAGCGGCTACACCGGGGAGCTGTTTTTT. It encodes CASRTSGYTGELFF.

This clone was picked up many times. The chain combines TRBV6-1 with TRBJ2-7, with 9 bases that match TRBD1. CDR1 is MNHNS, CDR2 SASEGT, per germline. This CDR3 spans 14 amino acids. The V and J ends lost 7 bases and 0 bases, in that order; junction bases with no gene match: 4. The CDR3 loop reads CASTSTGGSYEQYF. In nucleotides, the CDR3 is TGTGCCAGCACCTCGACAGGGGGCTCCTACGAGCAGTACTTC.

This clone was counted ten times or more. The V and J genes are TRBV7-2 and TRBJ2-3; TRBD2 agrees at 12 bases. Germline V gives CDR1 SGHTA, CDR2 FQGNSA. J was trimmed by 5 bases and V by 2 bases; bases with no gene match: 8. This CDR3 contains 17 residues. This CDR3 is CASSLLASGGAQDTQYF. The CDR3 nucleotides read TGTGCCAGCAGCTTACTCGCTAGCGGGGGGGCTCAAGATACGCAGTATTTT. The full variable domain, its missing parts supplied by reference TRBV7-2 and TRBJ2-3, is GAGVSQSPSNKVTEKGKDVELRCDPISGHTALYWYRQSLGQGLEFLIYFQGNSAPDKSGLPSDRFSAERTGGSVSTLTIQRTQQEDSAVYLCASSLLASGGAQDTQYFGPGTRLTVL.

The chain has TRBV9 and TRBJ1-1; D not resolved. The V end was cut by 4 bases, the J end by 0 bases, with 22 bases between. The CDR3 sequence is 18 residues long. CDR1 is SGDLS and CDR2 is YYNGEE in the germline V gene. CDR3 residues: CASSTEAVGPQMNTEAFF. CDR3 in DNA: TGTGCCAGCAGCACCGAGGCTGTGGGCCCCCAAATGAACACTGAAGCTTTCTTT.

This clone was seen many times. The chain carries TRBV6-7 and TRBJ2-7, with TRBD2 as a possible D gene (7 bases). TRBV6-7 is classed as an ORF, of uncertain function. The V gene lost 4 bases and the J gene lost 1 base, with 14 bases spanning the gap. The CDR3 is made up of 15 amino acids. The CDR3 loop reads CASSSGGRRSYEQYF. CDR3 sequence (DNA): TGTGCCAGCAGTTCGGGGGGCAGGCGATCCTACGAGCAGTACTTC.

This clone was counted many times. The rearrangement joins TRBV7-2 to TRBJ2-3; D unclear. The CDR3 contains 12 residues. In germline, CDR1 is SGHTA, CDR2 FQGNSA. The V and J ends lost 4 bases and 5 bases respectively, with 7 bases between them. The CDR3 DNA is TGTGCCAGCAGCTCTGGGGAAGATACGCAGTATTTT. It encodes CASSSGEDTQYF. The full variable domain, rest sourced from reference TRBV7-2 and TRBJ2-3, is GAGVSQSPSNKVTEKGKDVELRCDPISGHTALYWYRQSLGQGLEFLIYFQGNSAPDKSGLPSDRFSAERTGGSVSTLTIQRTQQEDSAVYLCASSSGEDTQYFGPGTRLTVL.

This clone has at least ten counts. V gene TRBV5-1 combines with J gene TRBJ2-1; the D is unclear. Germline loops: CDR1 SGHRS, CDR2 YFSETQ. V dropped 2 bases and J dropped 6 bases, with 12 bases sitting between them. CDR3 length equals 14 residues. This CDR3 is CASSLTTTRNEQFF. The CDR3 region has the DNA TGCGCCAGCAGCTTAACGACCACGCGCAATGAGCAGTTCTTC.

A word on this clone: This may be a read error, as it is one base from a much larger clone. The sample has other DNA sequences that encode this CDR3 too. The chain uses TRBV5-6 and TRBJ2-7; tentatively, D is TRBD1 or TRBD2 (5 bases each). Germline assignment: CDR1 SGHDT and CDR2 YYEEEE. The CDR3 contains 15 residues. Trimming pared 7 bases from V and 1 base from J, leaving 18 bases between. CDR3 protein: CASRLRGASSYEQYF. CDR3 in DNA: TGTGCCAGCCGCCTTCGGGGCGCGAGTTCCTACGAGCAGTACTTC.

This clone was found many times. This chain links TRBV7-9 with TRBJ2-1; TRBD1 might be the D (6 bases). V dropped 6 bases and J dropped 5 bases, with 17 bases sitting between them. Germline CDR1 reads SEHNR; CDR2 reads FQNEAQ (reference sequence). The CDR3 has 15 residues. The CDR3, as DNA: TGTGCCAGCAGTTACCACAGGGTCCGCCACAATGAGCAGTTCTTC. Encoded protein: CASSYHRVRHNEQFF.